The source of this TCR beta chain is a study of T cell repertoires in cytomegalovirus infection. Across the whole study: Through public TCR beta signatures, both CMV infection and matching HLA type were indicated. Study findings and constraints: HLA-C-restricted CMV-specific TCR beta clonotypes were dominant in the ex vivo response.

Using its own MiXCR run on the reads, TCRdb lists one record per CDR3 protein. Of about 330,000 distinct CDR3 sequences in the sample, roughly a third were seen once. Remarks on this clonotype: Its antigen is not identified.

In germline, CDR1 is MNHEY, CDR2 SMNVEV (reference sequence). Trimming removed 5 bases at V and 0 bases at J, with 11 bases between. This CDR3 has 15 residues. The sequencing here drew on cultured PBMCs, taken from culture after CMV antigen stimulation. This chain uses TRBV27 with TRBJ2-1; D gene uncertain. The sequence derives from a human donor in good health (CMV status not recorded). Some clones in this sample may be carry-over from other donors' samples. The DNA of the CDR3 is TGTGCCAGCAGTATGTGGGTTAGCTCCTACAATGAGCAGTTCTTC. It translates to CASSMWVSSYNEQFF.